One and the same sample provided the 22 T cell receptor beta chains below, sequenced in a study of control samples from healthy donors and cancer patients. Using immunoSEQ multiplex PCR, the repertoire was profiled, and TCRdb retains in-frame clones only, with some absent. The sample holds around 170,000 clones, 92% seen once. Input material: blood. The receptors stem from a woman in her twenties or thirties in good health.

The J gene is TRBJ1-5, the V gene TRBV6-8, with no clear D. CDR1 and CDR2 from the germline V gene are MNHGY and SAAAGT. V gave up 0 bases and J gave up 3 bases, with 15 bases separating them. The CDR3 spans 17 residues. CDR3 in amino acids: CASSYSCSGVYNQPQHF. The CDR3, as DNA: TGTGCCAGCAGTTACTCGTGTTCAGGAGTCTACAATCAGCCCCAGCATTTT.

The chain carries TRBV6-5 and TRBJ1-5, with D possibly being TRBD1 (6 bases). CDR3 length: 15 amino acids. V was cut by 6 bases and J by 3 bases, with 15 bases left in between. Germline assignment: CDR1 MNHEY and CDR2 SVGAGI. CDR3 sequence reads: CASRLGQPSNQPQHF. CDR3 nucleotide sequence: TGTGCCAGCAGGCTCGGACAGCCTTCCAATCAGCCCCAGCATTTT.

This chain links TRBV3-1 (or the pseudogene TRBV3-2) with TRBJ2-7; 8 bases are a match to TRBD2. Trimming removed 1 base from V and 12 bases from J; junction bases left unmatched: 14. This CDR3 contains 15 residues. The germline V gene encodes CDR1 LGHDT and CDR2 YNNKEL (reference sequence). The CDR3 nucleotides are TGTGCCAGCAGCCAAGTAGGTAGCGGGGTGTCCCATCGGTACTTC. It encodes CASSQVGSGVSHRYF.

The genes are TRBV19 and TRBJ1-4; 8 bases line up with TRBD1. Trimming took 9 bases from V and 5 from J; bases not matched to a gene: 8. Germline V gene data show CDR1 as LNHDA and CDR2 as SQIVND (reference sequence). The CDR3 runs 14 residues. The CDR3: CASRWGQENEKLFF. CDR3 in DNA: TGTGCCAGCCGGTGGGGACAGGAAAATGAAAAACTGTTTTTT.

Points on this clone: Other DNA variants within this sample encode the same CDR3. The chain has TRBV27 and TRBJ1-1; D uncertain. The V gene lost 5 bases and the J gene lost 2 bases, with 9 bases spanning the gap. The CDR3 consists of 13 residues. From germline, CDR1 is MNHEY and CDR2 SMNVEV (reference sequence). For the CDR3, the DNA is TGTGCCAGCAGTAGCCAGCTTAACACTGAAGCTTTCTTT. Encoded protein: CASSSQLNTEAFF.

The V gene is TRBV28, the J gene TRBJ1-2; TRBD1 matches at 9 bases. After removal of 3 bases from V and 6 bases from J, the junction contained 5 bases not matched to a gene. The CDR3 covers 14 residues. Germline CDR1 is MDHEN and CDR2 is SYDVKM. CDR3 bases: TGTGCCAGCAGTTTTGGGACAGGGATACATGGCTACACCTTC. Amino acid sequence: CASSFGTGIHGYTF.

The genes are TRBV27 and TRBJ2-5, with D possibly TRBD2 on 6 matching bases. Germline CDR1 is MNHEY and CDR2 is SMNVEV (reference sequence). The CDR3 covers 14 residues. Trimming took 8 bases from V and 2 from J, leaving 15 bases between them. As DNA, the CDR3 is TGTGCCAGCCGGGAGTCAGAGATGCAAGAGACCCAGTACTTC. Translated: CASRESEMQETQYF.

This clone was seen once. The chain joins TRBV6-4 to TRBJ2-2, with TRBD2 identical over 7 bases. Trimming cost V 0 bases and J 3 bases; bases outside gene matches: 4. The CDR3 covers 16 residues. CDR1 is MRHNA and CDR2 is SNTAGT in the germline V gene. The CDR3 DNA is TGTGCCAGCAGTGACTCGAATAGCGGGCACACCGGGGAGCTGTTTTTT. Amino acid sequence: CASSDSNSGHTGELFF.

CDR3 DNA sequence: TGTGCCAGCAGCTCGAGACTAGCGGGAGCCCTCAAGCAGTACTTC. The encoded protein is CASSSRLAGALKQYF. This chain uses TRBV7-9 with TRBJ2-7; TRBD2 matches 12 bases. This CDR3 is built from 15 residues. Germline V gene sequence: CDR1 SEHNR, CDR2 FQNEAQ (reference sequence). J was trimmed by 8 bases and V by 4 bases; bases with no gene match: 9.

The CDR3 is CASSQVDNSPLHF. CDR3 bases: TGTGCCAGCAGCCAAGTCGACAATTCACCCCTCCACTTT. The chain carries TRBV3-1 (or the pseudogene TRBV3-2) and TRBJ1-6, with unresolved D. Trimming took off 1 base at V and 7 bases at J, with 5 bases between the two ends. Germline assignment: CDR1 LGHDT and CDR2 YNNKEL (reference sequence). This CDR3 contains 13 residues.

V and J are TRBV21-1 and TRBJ2-7; the listed D gene, TRBD2, was not tested against the DNA. TRBV21-1 is a pseudogene locus. The CDR3 covers 15 residues. CDR3: CASSKQDLPTYEQYF. DNA of the CDR3: TGTGCCAGCAGCAAACAGGACTTGCCGACCTACGAGCAGTACTTC.

The V gene is TRBV6-2 or TRBV6-3, the J gene TRBJ2-1; TRBD2 agrees at 11 bases. The germline V gene encodes CDR1 MNHEY and CDR2 SVGEGT. The junction had 7 bases not matched to a gene; V was cut back by 5 bases and J by 4 bases. The CDR3 has 16 amino acids. In DNA form, the CDR3 reads TGTGCCAGCAGTCATGCTTTAGCGGGAGGGTACAATGAGCAGTTCTTC. It translates to CASSHALAGGYNEQFF.

This clone turned up a few times. The V call is TRBV18, the J call TRBJ1-1, with D perhaps matching TRBD1 (6 bases). V was trimmed by 9 bases and J by 4 bases, leaving 12 bases between them. Per the germline V gene, CDR1 is KGHSH and CDR2 is LQKENI. CDR3 length: 12 amino acids. The CDR3 loop is CASTGSRTEAFF. Here the CDR3 DNA reads TGTGCCAGTACAGGGTCGCGCACTGAAGCTTTCTTT.

The J gene is TRBJ1-6, the V gene TRBV7-3; no firm D call. Per germline, CDR1 SGHTA and CDR2 FQGTGA. The germline V and J ends were trimmed by 2 bases and 6 bases, with 5 bases remaining between them. The CDR3 contains 13 residues. The CDR3 DNA is TGTGCCAGCAGCTTATCGCTTAATTCACCCCTCCACTTT. It codes for CASSLSLNSPLHF.

The gene calls are TRBV2 and TRBJ2-5, with 13 bases aligning to TRBD2. The germline CDR1 and CDR2 sequences are SNHLY and FYNNEI. Trimming removed 0 bases from V and 1 base from J; junction bases left unmatched: 14. The CDR3 length is 21 residues. The CDR3 reads CASSEAQSQGLAGVSQETQYF. CDR3 DNA: TGTGCCAGCAGTGAAGCCCAAAGCCAAGGACTAGCGGGAGTCTCCCAAGAGACCCAGTACTTC.

The genes are TRBV7-3 and TRBJ2-1, with D uncertain. The CDR3 spans 14 residues. V was shortened by 2 bases and J by 7 bases, with 12 bases between the two germline ends. CDR1 is SGHTA and CDR2 is FQGTGA in the germline V gene. In DNA form, the CDR3 reads TGTGCCAGCAGCTTAGGCCGCTCTAAAAATGAGCAGTTCTTC. Its translation: CASSLGRSKNEQFF.

The J gene is TRBJ2-7, the V gene TRBV28; 8 nucleotides align to TRBD2. The length of the CDR3 is 13 residues. Per germline, CDR1 MDHEN and CDR2 SYDVKM. The V segment lost 5 bases and the J segment 2 bases; nucleotides outside the gene matches: 2. The CDR3 loop reads CASSAGLAYEQYF. The CDR3 DNA reads TGTGCCAGCAGTGCGGGACTAGCCTACGAGCAGTACTTC.

V gene TRBV6-5 combines with J gene TRBJ1-4; D call uncertain. Trimming shortened V by 6 bases and J by 3 bases, and 14 bases separated the two germline ends. The CDR3 contains 15 residues. Germline loops: CDR1 MNHEY, CDR2 SVGAGI. This chain's CDR3 is CASSLVGQANEKLFF. The CDR3 DNA sequence: TGTGCCAGCAGCCTAGTGGGTCAGGCTAATGAAAAACTGTTTTTT.

The chain combines TRBV2 with TRBJ1-1; D remains ambiguous. Germline values: CDR1 SNHLY, CDR2 FYNNEI. The CDR3 is made up of 13 amino acids. V was trimmed by 6 bases and J by 1 base, leaving 9 bases between them. As DNA, the CDR3 is TGTGCCAGCAGCGTGACAACGAACACTGAAGCTTTCTTT. Translation gives CASSVTTNTEAFF.

This clone was counted a single time. The genes are TRBV28 and TRBJ2-7, with 8 positions matching TRBD2. The CDR3 sequence is 13 residues long. V lost 8 bases, J lost 12 bases, and 15 bases stayed unmatched. Germline-derived CDR1 and CDR2 are MDHEN and SYDVKM. This CDR3 is CASERGPGAVLYF. The CDR3 DNA reads TGTGCCAGCGAGCGGGGGCCCGGGGCCGTACTGTACTTC.

The chain joins TRBV19 to TRBJ1-6; D is perhaps TRBD1 (6 bases). The CDR3 length is 14 residues. The V gene lost 4 bases and the J gene lost 8 bases, with 12 bases spanning the gap. The germline V gene has CDR1 LNHDA and CDR2 SQIVND (reference sequence). The CDR3 bases are TGTGCCAGTAGTAGCAGGGGTCGGGATTCACCCCTCCACTTT. Its protein product is CASSSRGRDSPLHF.

The V and J genes are TRBV6-6 and TRBJ2-7; 7 bases align to TRBD1. The V and J ends lost 7 bases and 3 bases, in that order; junction bases with no gene match: 12. Germline V lookup: CDR1 MNHNY, CDR2 SVGAGI (reference sequence). The CDR3 is 15 residues long. CDR3 in amino acids: CASTRRGRKYYEQYF. The CDR3 bases are TGTGCCAGCACCCGAAGGGGGCGAAAGTACTACGAGCAGTACTTC.